This entry lists 30 T cell receptor beta chains sequenced from one sample in a study of Graves' ophthalmopathy and Graves' hyperthyroidism. The authors amplified TCR beta CDR3 regions from RNA transcripts. Investigators did first-round RT-PCR with HTBI primers, then second-round multiplex PCR. TCRdb called the multiplex PCR reads again in MiXCR, with one record for every CDR3 protein. This table has 620,000 or so distinct CDR3 sequences, approximately 21% appearing once. The sequenced material came from peripheral blood. Receptors were obtained from a woman aged 18-30 years with stable Graves' hyperthyroidism. Some clones in this sample may be carry-over from other donors' samples.

This clonotype showed up many times. The chain is built from TRBV10-1 and TRBJ1-6; TRBD1 agrees at 7 bases. The J segment lost 5 bases and the V segment lost 3 bases, leaving 1 base of the junction unmatched. The CDR3 sequence is 14 residues long. Germline V CDR1 and CDR2: WNHNN, SYGVQD (reference sequence). Written as DNA, the CDR3 is TGCGCCAGCAGTGAAGACAGGGATAATTCACCCCTCCACTTT. Its protein is CASSEDRDNSPLHF.

Comment on this clonotype: Given a much more abundant clone one base away, this may be a read error. Here the CDR3 omits its conserved ending phenylalanine or tryptophan, so a read error is the likely source. The CDR3 here is CASRRLGTEAFY. Here the CDR3 DNA reads TGTGCCAGCCGTCGCCTGGGGACTGAAGCTTTCTAT. The rearrangement links TRBV27 to TRBJ1-1, with D hard to call. This CDR3 spans 12 amino acids. Germline CDR1 and CDR2: MNHEY and SMNVEV (reference sequence). Trimming took off 8 bases at V and 5 bases at J, with 12 bases between the two ends.

This clonotype was found many times. The chain couples TRBV10-3 to TRBJ2-7, with D perhaps assigned TRBD1 or TRBD2 (5 bases each). CDR1 ENHRY and CDR2 SYGVKD come from the germline V gene. The CDR3 is 17 amino acids. V lost 2 bases, J lost 2 bases, and 19 bases lay in between. The CDR3 nucleotides are TGTGCCATCAGTGAGGTCGGGATACGGGACCGAGCCTACGAGCAGTACTTC. Protein product: CAISEVGIRDRAYEQYF.

At least ten counts were recorded for this clonotype. This chain uses TRBV30 with TRBJ2-7; a weak D match, TRBD2 (7 bases). The germline CDR1 and CDR2 sequences are GTSNPN and SVGIG (reference sequence). V was shortened by 0 bases and J by 6 bases, with 12 bases between the two germline ends. This CDR3 contains 13 residues. This chain's CDR3 is CAWSVLGGGEQYF. The CDR3 DNA reads as TGTGCCTGGAGTGTACTAGGGGGGGGCGAGCAGTACTTC.

This clonotype turned up a few times. The chain links TRBV27 to TRBJ1-5; the match to TRBD1 covers 9 bases. The CDR3 is 16 amino acids. The J segment lost 3 bases and the V segment lost 5 bases, leaving 8 bases of the junction unmatched. CDR1 and CDR2 from the germline V gene are MNHEY and SMNVEV (reference sequence). Written as DNA, the CDR3 is TGTGCCAGCAGTGCGGCCGGGACAGGGTCCAATCAGCCCCAGCATTTT. Its protein is CASSAAGTGSNQPQHF.

This clonotype was counted ten times or more. The V and J genes are TRBV4-1 and TRBJ2-7; 7 bases are shared with TRBD1. J lost 5 bases, V lost 2 bases, and 9 bases had no gene match. This CDR3 has 15 residues. Germline CDR1 reads MGHRA; CDR2 reads YSYEKL. Here the CDR3 DNA reads TGCGCCAGCAGCCAAACACAAGGGACAGTCCACGAGCAGTACTTC. Its translation: CASSQTQGTVHEQYF.

This chain uses TRBV20-1 with TRBJ1-5, with TRBD1 matching 11 bases. The CDR3 spans 17 residues. J lost 3 bases, V lost 7 bases, and 14 bases had no gene match. Per germline, CDR1 DFQATT and CDR2 SNEGSKA (reference sequence). The CDR3 DNA sequence: TGCAGTGTCCTTCAGGGACAGGGGGTTATACTCAATCAGCCCCAGCATTTT. This sequence encodes CSVLQGQGVILNQPQHF.

This clonotype was detected many times. The V call is TRBV20-1, the J call TRBJ1-2; 7 bases agree with TRBD1. Losses at the gene ends were 8 bases for V and 6 bases for J; bases not matched to a gene: 15. Germline CDR1 DFQATT, CDR2 SNEGSKA (reference sequence). The CDR3 consists of 14 residues. The CDR3 region is CSSHPGQPAHGYTF. As DNA, the CDR3 is TGCAGTTCTCACCCGGGACAGCCGGCCCATGGCTACACCTTC.

This clonotype has ten or more counts. In DNA form, the CDR3 reads TGCAGTGCTAGAGCTTCCTACCCTGAAGCTTTCTTT. This codes for CSARASYPEAFF. The gene calls are TRBV20-1 and TRBJ1-1; D call uncertain. This CDR3 has 12 residues. Trimming removed 1 base at V and 6 bases at J, with 9 bases between. The germline gives CDR1 DFQATT, CDR2 SNEGSKA (reference sequence).

This clonotype has a count of ten or more. The genes are TRBV27 and TRBJ2-2; D unclear. The germline V gene encodes CDR1 MNHEY and CDR2 SMNVEV (reference sequence). V gave up 4 bases and J gave up 5 bases, with 11 bases separating them. This CDR3 comprises 14 residues. The CDR3 DNA reads as TGTGCCAGCAGTTACGCAGGCTGGACCGGGGAGCTGTTTTTT. Encoded protein: CASSYAGWTGELFF.

This sequence joins TRBV12-3 or TRBV12-4 and TRBJ2-2; either TRBD1 or TRBD2 may fit D (6 bases each). This CDR3 has 15 residues. V shed 6 bases and J shed 4 bases, with 15 bases lying between them. The CDR3 coding sequence is TGTGCCAGCAGCTTGTGGGGGGCGGGCACCGGGGAGCTGTTTTTT. Translated, it gives CASSLWGAGTGELFF.

The gene calls are TRBV20-1 and TRBJ1-1; 8 bases map to TRBD1. Germline CDR1 DFQATT, CDR2 SNEGSKA (reference sequence). The trim removed 3 bases at V and 2 bases at J, leaving 8 bases unmatched. This CDR3 is 15 amino acids long. Here the CDR3 DNA reads TGCAGTGCTAGTAACCCGACAGGGGTAAACACTGAAGCTTTCTTT. Translation: CSASNPTGVNTEAFF.

This sequence joins TRBV28 and TRBJ2-2; 7 bases fit TRBD2. The length of the CDR3 is 16 residues. V was pared by 6 bases and J by 0 bases, with 7 bases of the junction left unmatched. Germline V gives CDR1 MDHEN, CDR2 SYDVKM. As DNA, the CDR3 is TGTGCCAGCAGGCATACTAGCGACTCGAACACCGGGGAGCTGTTTTTT. Amino acid sequence: CASRHTSDSNTGELFF.

This clonotype was seen many times. This sequence joins TRBV29-1 and TRBJ1-1; TRBD1 might be the D (6 bases). This CDR3 has 15 amino acids. The germline V gene has CDR1 SQVTM and CDR2 ANQGSEA. Trimming pared 2 bases from V and 2 bases from J, leaving 15 bases between. The CDR3 sequence is CSVETGYESNTEAFF. The CDR3 DNA follows: TGCAGCGTTGAAACAGGGTACGAGTCCAACACTGAAGCTTTCTTT.

In this sample, this clonotype turned up many times. The conserved final phenylalanine or tryptophan is absent from the CDR3, which likely points to a read error. V is TRBV12-3 or TRBV12-4 and J is TRBJ1-2; D unresolved. Trimming took off 4 bases at V and 3 bases at J, with 6 bases between the two ends. CDR3 length equals 12 residues. Here the CDR3 DNA reads TGTGCCAGCAGTTATGGGGACTATGGCTACACCCTC. Protein sequence: CASSYGDYGYTL.

Many counts were recorded for this clonotype. The chain combines TRBV6-2 or TRBV6-3 with TRBJ1-1, with TRBD1 as a possible D gene (6 bases). Germline CDR1 MNHEY, CDR2 SVGEGT. The CDR3 extends over 14 amino acids. Deletions cut 7 bases from V and 5 bases from J, with 17 bases between. For the CDR3, the DNA is TGTGCCAGCACCCCATCGGGGGCGCGGACTGAAGCTTTCTTT. Translated: CASTPSGARTEAFF.

This clonotype appeared many times. The chain carries TRBV7-9 and TRBJ1-1; D remains ambiguous. V lost 5 bases, J lost 0 bases, and 13 bases lay in between. This CDR3 is built from 15 residues. The germline V gene has CDR1 SEHNR and CDR2 FQNEAQ (reference sequence). The CDR3 is CASSPLGLMNTEAFF. Here the CDR3 DNA reads TGTGCCAGCAGCCCGTTAGGACTGATGAACACTGAAGCTTTCTTT.

This clonotype was recorded a few times. This chain links TRBV5-1 with TRBJ2-6; a weak D match, TRBD2 (5 bases). Germline V gene lookup returns CDR1 SGHRS and CDR2 YFSETQ. V was trimmed by 3 bases and J by 2 bases, leaving 9 bases between them. There are 15 residues in the CDR3. For the CDR3, the DNA is TGCGCCAGCAGCTCAGAGGGTACTGGGGCCAACGTCCTGACTTTC. Amino acids: CASSSEGTGANVLTF.

V usage is TRBV6-1 and J usage is TRBJ1-5; 9 bases align to TRBD1. Trimming took 6 bases from V and 3 from J; bases not matched to a gene: 3. The germline gives CDR1 MNHNS, CDR2 SASEGT. This CDR3 is built from 14 residues. The CDR3 region has the DNA TGTGCCAGCAGAGGGACAGGGCCCAATCAGCCCCAGCATTTT. Its translation: CASRGTGPNQPQHF.

This chain links TRBV5-6 with TRBJ1-6; D unclear. Looked up from germline, CDR1 is SGHDT and CDR2 is YYEEEE. The V and J ends lost 4 bases and 2 bases respectively, with 13 bases between them. The CDR3 loop spans 16 amino acids. CDR3 in amino acids: CASSHPVDAYNSPLHF. The CDR3 nucleotides read TGTGCCAGCAGCCACCCGGTGGATGCCTATAATTCACCCCTCCACTTT.

Many counts were recorded for this clonotype. This chain links TRBV12-3 or TRBV12-4 with TRBJ2-2; 8 bases are a match to TRBD2. CDR3 length: 15 amino acids. The V and J ends lost 11 bases and 0 bases, in that order; junction bases with no gene match: 8. CDR3 sequence: CALKLAGSNTGELFF. In DNA form, the CDR3 reads TGTGCCCTAAAATTAGCGGGATCGAACACCGGGGAGCTGTTTTTT.

This clonotype was observed a handful of times. V is TRBV20-1 and J is TRBJ1-5; D uncertain. Germline lookup yields CDR1 DFQATT and CDR2 SNEGSKA (reference sequence). V was clipped by 5 bases and J by 7 bases, with 15 bases between them. The CDR3 is 13 residues long. The CDR3: CSASSQYGQPQHF. In DNA form, the CDR3 reads TGCAGTGCTTCTAGTCAGTATGGGCAGCCCCAGCATTTT.

This clonotype was seen many times. V usage is TRBV12-3 or TRBV12-4 and J usage is TRBJ1-6; D is unresolved. V was clipped by 9 bases and J by 7 bases, with 16 bases between them. The CDR3 has 14 residues. The CDR3, as DNA: TGTGCCAGGGTGGTCGGGGTCTGGAATTCACCCCTCCACTTT. Translating gives CARVVGVWNSPLHF.

This clonotype was counted ten times or more. This rearrangement joins TRBV7-6 to TRBJ1-1; no firm D call. Trimming removed 6 bases from V and 2 bases from J, with 13 bases in between. This CDR3 comprises 14 residues. The germline gives CDR1 SGHVS, CDR2 FNYEAQ. The CDR3 protein is CASRMTEDNTEAFF. CDR3 nucleotide sequence: TGTGCCAGCAGAATGACGGAGGATAACACTGAAGCTTTCTTT.

This sequence joins TRBV4-1 and TRBJ1-1, with no clear D. The germline V and J ends were trimmed by 0 bases and 10 bases, with 15 bases remaining between them. The CDR3 runs to 14 residues. Per germline, CDR1 MGHRA and CDR2 YSYEKL. The chain's CDR3 is CASSQDWGQLGAFF. CDR3 sequence (DNA): TGCGCCAGCAGCCAAGATTGGGGTCAGTTGGGAGCTTTCTTT.

The V call is TRBV6-2 or TRBV6-3, the J call TRBJ1-1; D is unresolved. CDR1 and CDR2 (germline): MNHEY, SVGEGT. The V end was cut by 5 bases, the J end by 0 bases, with 7 bases between. The CDR3 has 13 residues. CDR3 sequence reads: CASSVRLNTEAFF. The CDR3 bases are TGTGCCAGCAGTGTACGCCTGAACACTGAAGCTTTCTTT.

There are a few counts of this clonotype. This sequence joins TRBV11-1 and TRBJ2-5, with 15 bases matching TRBD2. The CDR3 is 16 amino acids. The germline V gene encodes CDR1 SGHAT and CDR2 FQDESV (reference sequence). Trimming at V came to 1 base and at J to 6 bases, leaving 3 bases not matched to a gene. CDR3 amino acids: CASSLGGTSGRKTQYF. The CDR3 DNA reads as TGTGCCAGCAGCTTAGGGGGGACTAGCGGGAGGAAGACCCAGTACTTC.

The V gene is TRBV6-2 or TRBV6-3, the J gene TRBJ1-1, with D maybe TRBD1 (6 bases). Germline V gene sequence: CDR1 MNHEY, CDR2 SVGEGT. Deletions cut 5 bases from V and 5 bases from J, with 15 bases between. The CDR3 is made up of 14 amino acids. For the CDR3, the DNA is TGTGCCAGCAGTCGGGATACAGGGAAAACTGAAGCTTTCTTT. Translating gives CASSRDTGKTEAFF.

This chain connects TRBV10-2 to TRBJ1-1, with D unclear. The CDR3 covers 14 residues. The germline V gene has CDR1 WSHSY and CDR2 SAAADI. Trimming shortened V by 8 bases and J by 4 bases, and 17 bases separated the two germline ends. The CDR3 spells CASRRTESVTEAFF. CDR3 coding DNA: TGCGCCAGCCGAAGGACCGAGTCCGTCACTGAAGCTTTCTTT.

At least ten counts were recorded for this clonotype. This rearrangement joins TRBV20-1 to TRBJ1-2; D possibly corresponds to TRBD1 (6 bases). The CDR3 contains 13 residues. V was trimmed by 6 bases and J by 10 bases, leaving 21 bases between them. Germline loops: CDR1 DFQATT, CDR2 SNEGSKA (reference sequence). CDR3 bases: TGCAGTGCCCCATTGAGCAGGGGATGGGACTACACCTTC. It translates to CSAPLSRGWDYTF.